The T cell receptor beta chain under discussion was sequenced for a study of blood T cells in healthy people across ages. About the study: Capture via template switching afforded approximately one barcoded beta molecule per two T cells. The study, taken as a whole, reports: Not knowing donor CMV status may have confounded expanded clonotype changes. The lack of PBMC sorting stopped any conclusive naive versus antigen-experienced comparison.

A J-beta primer mix and a sample-barcoded 5' primer were used in a second PCR of about 7 to 12 cycles. TCRdb redid the calling of the 5' RACE reads with MiXCR, one entry per CDR3 protein. The sample lists fewer than 1,200,000 distinct CDR3 sequences, roughly 24% occurring once. Germline assignment: CDR1 SQVTM and CDR2 ANQGSEA. This CDR3 has 16 amino acids. The V gene end was trimmed by 0 bases and the J gene end by 0 bases; junction bases not matched to a gene: 4. This clonotype has just a few counts. Antigen: not known. These same data were also listed under a study on T cells of mothers and their children.

Sequencing used blood. The chain couples TRBV29-1 to TRBJ2-1; 8 nucleotides agree with TRBD2. This receptor was identified in a girl aged 2-10 years in good health. CDR3 loop: CSVEEVAGSSYNEQFF. The CDR3 nucleotides read TGCAGCGTTGAAGAGGTAGCGGGAAGCTCCTACAATGAGCAGTTCTTC.